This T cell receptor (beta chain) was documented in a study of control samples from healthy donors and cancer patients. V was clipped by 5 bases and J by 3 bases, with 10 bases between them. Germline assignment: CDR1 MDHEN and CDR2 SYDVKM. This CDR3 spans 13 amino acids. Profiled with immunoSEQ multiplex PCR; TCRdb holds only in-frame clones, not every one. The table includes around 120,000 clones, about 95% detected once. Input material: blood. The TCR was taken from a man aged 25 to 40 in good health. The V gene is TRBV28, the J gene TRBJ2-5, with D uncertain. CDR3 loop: CASSPQMEETQYF. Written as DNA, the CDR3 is TGTGCCAGCAGTCCTCAGATGGAAGAGACCCAGTACTTC.